A selection of T cell receptor beta chains follows, all from one sample in a study of OX40 agonist ivuxolimab in advanced cancers. The repertoire was sequenced with immunoSEQ multiplex PCR; TCRdb's copy has only in-frame clones and lacks some. Among some 9,000 clones listed, around 89% were seen once. The sample consisted of CD4+ or CD8+ T cells sorted from blood, taken in a trial of the OX40 agonist ivuxolimab. The receptors stem from an adult with an advanced solid tumor such as melanoma, head and neck, liver or kidney cancer. CDR3s include the opening cysteine and the closing phenylalanine or tryptophan. D genes are given only for firm matches. Expanded clones are given a class, and other clones once, few, many or no size at all.

TRBD1,TRBV27,17,TRBJ1-6,.,TGTGCCAGCAGTAAGGACAGGGCCCACTCCTATAATTCACCCCTCCACTTT,CASSKDRAHSYNSPLHF
.,TRBV19,15,TRBJ2-3,few,TGTGCCAGTAGGCCATCAGTTGGGAGCACAGATACGCAGTATTTT,CASRPSVGSTDTQYF
.,TRBV5-4,14,TRBJ1-1,.,TGTGCCAGCAGCCTTCCGTCGGCCGACACTGAAGCTTTCTTT,CASSLPSADTEAFF
.,TRBV27,13,TRBJ1-1,.,TGTGCCAGCAGTTTAGGGTATGGCACTGAAGCTTTCTTT,CASSLGYGTEAFF
TRBD1,TRBV28,15,TRBJ1-3,.,TGTGCCAGCAGTTTTAGAGACAGGGCTGGAAACACCATATATTTT,CASSFRDRAGNTIYF
TRBD1,TRBV27,19,TRBJ1-1,large,TGTGCCAGCAACGAAGGTCGCCCCGGGACAGGGATTCAGAACACTGAAGCTTTCTTT,CASNEGRPGTGIQNTEAFF
TRBD1,TRBV28,16,TRBJ2-5,.,TGTGCCAGCAGTTTCCCCTCGACAGGGGGCCTTGAGACCCAGTACTTC,CASSFPSTGGLETQYF
TRBD2,TRBV27,15,TRBJ2-5,.,TGTGCCAGCAGTCTAATAGCGGGTGAGGGAGAGACCCAGTACTTC,CASSLIAGEGETQYF
.,TRBV6-1,12,TRBJ2-7,large,TGTGCCAGCAGTGAACCAGGGTATGAGCAGTACTTC,CASSEPGYEQYF
TRBD2,TRBV4-3,19,TRBJ2-1,.,TGCGCCAGCAGCCAAGAACCGGCTTGGATAGCGGGGCGAAACAATGAGCAGTTCTTC,CASSQEPAWIAGRNNEQFF
.,TRBV19,13,TRBJ1-2,.,TGTGCCAGTAGGGCAAGTGCTAACTATGGCTACACCTTC,CASRASANYGYTF
TRBD1,TRBV6-5,14,TRBJ2-1,.,TGTGCCAGCAGTTACACTACAGGGGGCAATGAGCAGTTCTTC,CASSYTTGGNEQFF
TRBD1,TRBV4-3,17,TRBJ2-5,.,TGCGCCAGCAGCCCTAGAGACGGGGGGACAGGGGAAGAGACCCAGTACTTC,CASSPRDGGTGEETQYF
TRBD1,TRBV19,15,TRBJ1-2,.,TGTGCCAGTAGTATAGAAGAGGGGGCTGGCTATGGCTACACCTTC,CASSIEEGAGYGYTF
TRBD1,TRBV6-6,16,TRBJ1-4,.,TGTGCCAGCAGTTACTCGAGGACAGGGAGTGGTGAAAAACTGTTTTTT,CASSYSRTGSGEKLFF
TRBD1,TRBV19,17,TRBJ1-1,.,TGTGCCAGTAGTTCCGGGACAGGGGGCTTAGTAAACACTGAAGCTTTCTTT,CASSSGTGGLVNTEAFF
.,TRBV5-3,14,TRBJ2-5,.,TGTGCCAGAAGCTTCCTCGGTGACCAAGAGACCCAGTACTTC,CARSFLGDQETQYF
TRBD1,TRBV7-8,15,TRBJ2-7,.,TGTGCCAGCAGTTTGACCGGGACAGGGACCTACGAGCAGTACTTC,CASSLTGTGTYEQYF
.,TRBV30,12,TRBJ1-1,few,TGTGCCTGGAGTGTAAGTTCGTCTGAAGCTTTCTTT,CAWSVSSSEAFF
TRBD1,TRBV29-1,13,TRBJ2-7,.,TGCAGCGTCCGGGACAGGGACCGGTACGAGCAGTACTTC,CSVRDRDRYEQYF
TRBD1,TRBV9,16,TRBJ2-3,.,TGTGCCAGCAGCGTCACAGGGGGCGCCGCCACAGATACGCAGTATTTT,CASSVTGGAATDTQYF
TRBD1,TRBV27,17,TRBJ1-1,.,TGTGCCAGCAGTGCCATCCGGGACAGGGAGCAGGGCACTGAAGCTTTCTTT,CASSAIRDREQGTEAFF
.,TRBV19,14,TRBJ1-4,large,TGTGCCAGTAATACCAGAGTCCCTAATGAAAAACTGTTTTTT,CASNTRVPNEKLFF
TRBD1,TRBV7-9,15,TRBJ2-7,.,TGTGCCAGCAGCTCGACCGGGACAGGGTTTCCCGAGCAGTACTTC,CASSSTGTGFPEQYF
TRBD1,TRBV14,16,TRBJ2-5,.,TGTGCCAGCAGCCAAGAGTGGATAACAGGGGAAGAGACCCAGTACTTC,CASSQEWITGEETQYF
.,TRBV9,15,TRBJ2-3,.,TGTGCCAGCAGCGTACAAGGGACCATCTCAGATACGCAGTATTTT,CASSVQGTISDTQYF
TRBD1,TRBV6-5,12,TRBJ2-7,.,TGTGCCAGCCGGACAGGGTTAGGCGAGCAGTACTTC,CASRTGLGEQYF
.,TRBV2,18,TRBJ1-4,.,TGTGCCAGCAGTGAACCGAGGGATTCGAGATCAACTAATGAAAAACTGTTTTTT,CASSEPRDSRSTNEKLFF
TRBD1,TRBV6-1,9,TRBJ2-1,.,TGTGCCACCACAGGGGGGCAGTTCTTC,CATTGGQFF
.,TRBV11-2,17,TRBJ2-1,.,TGTGCCAGCAGCTTAGACAGCCCTGGGCGCGGATGGAATGAGCAGTTCTTC,CASSLDSPGRGWNEQFF
TRBD1,TRBV6-5,15,TRBJ2-1,once,TGTGCCAGCAGTTACGGGACAGGGGAAGTTAATGAGCAGTTCTTC,CASSYGTGEVNEQFF
.,TRBV19,15,TRBJ1-1,.,TGTGCCTCCACCTCCCACAGGGATATGAACACTGAAGCTTTCTTT,CASTSHRDMNTEAFF
.,TRBV30,14,TRBJ2-7,.,TGTGCCTGGAGCGGAACAGGGTTCCCCTACGAGCAGTACTTC,CAWSGTGFPYEQYF
.,TRBV19,14,TRBJ2-3,.,TGTGCCAGTAGTATCTTTGATTCCGCAGATACGCAGTATTTT,CASSIFDSADTQYF
.,TRBV10-3,13,TRBJ2-7,.,TGTGCCATCAGTTCTCTGGATTCCTACGAGCAGTACTTC,CAISSLDSYEQYF
.,TRBV2,11,TRBJ2-7,few,TGTGCCAGCAGTCCAGGGCGCGAGCAGTACTTC,CASSPGREQYF
.,TRBV10-1,15,TRBJ2-3,.,TGCGCCAGCAGTGAGGGGAGGGGGTCCACAGATACGCAGTATTTT,CASSEGRGSTDTQYF
.,TRBV10-1,14,TRBJ2-2,once,TGCGCCAGCAGTTTGAGGGGGAGCACCGGGGAGCTGTTTTTT,CASSLRGSTGELFF
.,TRBV9,13,TRBJ1-2,.,TGTGCCAGCAGCGTCTCTGCGGTTGGAGGCTACACCTTC,CASSVSAVGGYTF
.,TRBV30,13,TRBJ2-7,.,TGTGCCTGGAGTGTTGGGATCTCCTACGAGCAGTACTTC,CAWSVGISYEQYF
.,TRBV7-8,16,TRBJ1-2,.,TGTGCCAGCGGCCCTGGGGAGGGGCCATGGGACTATGGCTACACCTTC,CASGPGEGPWDYGYTF
.,TRBV4-3,13,TRBJ1-1,.,TGCGCCAGCAGCCTGGACTGGGGCGCTGAAGCTTTCTTT,CASSLDWGAEAFF
.,TRBV7-6,12,TRBJ2-1,.,TGTGCCAGCAGCTGGCGGGACACCCAGCAGTTCTTC,CASSWRDTQQFF
TRBD2,TRBV18,16,TRBJ2-5,.,TGTGCCAGCTCATTGGGACTAGCGGGGATCCAAGAGACCCAGTACTTC,CASSLGLAGIQETQYF
.,TRBV15,15,TRBJ2-1,.,TGTGCCACCAGCAGGGTAGGCAGGGGGGGCAATGAGCAGTTCTTC,CATSRVGRGGNEQFF
TRBD1,TRBV6-6,14,TRBJ2-5,.,TGTGCCAGCAGTTACTCGGGACAGGGGGGAGAGCAGTACTTC,CASSYSGQGGEQYF
TRBD2,TRBV9,16,TRBJ2-3,.,TGTGCCAGCAGCGCGGGGACTAGCGGGAGATTAGATACGCAGTATTTT,CASSAGTSGRLDTQYF
TRBD2,TRBV5-6,14,TRBJ2-5,.,TGTGCCAGCAGCCGGACTAGCGGGGGTGAGACCCAGTACTTC,CASSRTSGGETQYF
TRBD1,TRBV28,14,TRBJ2-7,.,TGTGCCAGCAGTCCGACAGGGGGTTTCTACGAGCAGTACTTC,CASSPTGGFYEQYF
.,TRBV5-6,14,TRBJ2-2,.,TGTGCCAGCAGCTTGGTCCGTCACACCGGGGAGCTGTTTTTT,CASSLVRHTGELFF
.,TRBV7-9,13,TRBJ2-3,.,TGTGCCAGCAGCCCCCCCTGGCCAGATACGCAGTATTTT,CASSPPWPDTQYF
.,TRBV4-1,16,TRBJ2-1,few,TGCGCCAGCAGCCAAGAATTCCCTGGGTCCTACAATGAGCAGTTCTTC,CASSQEFPGSYNEQFF
.,TRBV30,13,TRBJ2-7,.,TGTGCCTGGAGTGTAGGGGGGGCGGGCGAGCAGTACTTC,CAWSVGGAGEQYF
.,TRBV9,15,TRBJ2-3,.,TGTGCCAGCAGCGTAGCGGGATCTAGCACAGATACGCAGTATTTT,CASSVAGSSTDTQYF